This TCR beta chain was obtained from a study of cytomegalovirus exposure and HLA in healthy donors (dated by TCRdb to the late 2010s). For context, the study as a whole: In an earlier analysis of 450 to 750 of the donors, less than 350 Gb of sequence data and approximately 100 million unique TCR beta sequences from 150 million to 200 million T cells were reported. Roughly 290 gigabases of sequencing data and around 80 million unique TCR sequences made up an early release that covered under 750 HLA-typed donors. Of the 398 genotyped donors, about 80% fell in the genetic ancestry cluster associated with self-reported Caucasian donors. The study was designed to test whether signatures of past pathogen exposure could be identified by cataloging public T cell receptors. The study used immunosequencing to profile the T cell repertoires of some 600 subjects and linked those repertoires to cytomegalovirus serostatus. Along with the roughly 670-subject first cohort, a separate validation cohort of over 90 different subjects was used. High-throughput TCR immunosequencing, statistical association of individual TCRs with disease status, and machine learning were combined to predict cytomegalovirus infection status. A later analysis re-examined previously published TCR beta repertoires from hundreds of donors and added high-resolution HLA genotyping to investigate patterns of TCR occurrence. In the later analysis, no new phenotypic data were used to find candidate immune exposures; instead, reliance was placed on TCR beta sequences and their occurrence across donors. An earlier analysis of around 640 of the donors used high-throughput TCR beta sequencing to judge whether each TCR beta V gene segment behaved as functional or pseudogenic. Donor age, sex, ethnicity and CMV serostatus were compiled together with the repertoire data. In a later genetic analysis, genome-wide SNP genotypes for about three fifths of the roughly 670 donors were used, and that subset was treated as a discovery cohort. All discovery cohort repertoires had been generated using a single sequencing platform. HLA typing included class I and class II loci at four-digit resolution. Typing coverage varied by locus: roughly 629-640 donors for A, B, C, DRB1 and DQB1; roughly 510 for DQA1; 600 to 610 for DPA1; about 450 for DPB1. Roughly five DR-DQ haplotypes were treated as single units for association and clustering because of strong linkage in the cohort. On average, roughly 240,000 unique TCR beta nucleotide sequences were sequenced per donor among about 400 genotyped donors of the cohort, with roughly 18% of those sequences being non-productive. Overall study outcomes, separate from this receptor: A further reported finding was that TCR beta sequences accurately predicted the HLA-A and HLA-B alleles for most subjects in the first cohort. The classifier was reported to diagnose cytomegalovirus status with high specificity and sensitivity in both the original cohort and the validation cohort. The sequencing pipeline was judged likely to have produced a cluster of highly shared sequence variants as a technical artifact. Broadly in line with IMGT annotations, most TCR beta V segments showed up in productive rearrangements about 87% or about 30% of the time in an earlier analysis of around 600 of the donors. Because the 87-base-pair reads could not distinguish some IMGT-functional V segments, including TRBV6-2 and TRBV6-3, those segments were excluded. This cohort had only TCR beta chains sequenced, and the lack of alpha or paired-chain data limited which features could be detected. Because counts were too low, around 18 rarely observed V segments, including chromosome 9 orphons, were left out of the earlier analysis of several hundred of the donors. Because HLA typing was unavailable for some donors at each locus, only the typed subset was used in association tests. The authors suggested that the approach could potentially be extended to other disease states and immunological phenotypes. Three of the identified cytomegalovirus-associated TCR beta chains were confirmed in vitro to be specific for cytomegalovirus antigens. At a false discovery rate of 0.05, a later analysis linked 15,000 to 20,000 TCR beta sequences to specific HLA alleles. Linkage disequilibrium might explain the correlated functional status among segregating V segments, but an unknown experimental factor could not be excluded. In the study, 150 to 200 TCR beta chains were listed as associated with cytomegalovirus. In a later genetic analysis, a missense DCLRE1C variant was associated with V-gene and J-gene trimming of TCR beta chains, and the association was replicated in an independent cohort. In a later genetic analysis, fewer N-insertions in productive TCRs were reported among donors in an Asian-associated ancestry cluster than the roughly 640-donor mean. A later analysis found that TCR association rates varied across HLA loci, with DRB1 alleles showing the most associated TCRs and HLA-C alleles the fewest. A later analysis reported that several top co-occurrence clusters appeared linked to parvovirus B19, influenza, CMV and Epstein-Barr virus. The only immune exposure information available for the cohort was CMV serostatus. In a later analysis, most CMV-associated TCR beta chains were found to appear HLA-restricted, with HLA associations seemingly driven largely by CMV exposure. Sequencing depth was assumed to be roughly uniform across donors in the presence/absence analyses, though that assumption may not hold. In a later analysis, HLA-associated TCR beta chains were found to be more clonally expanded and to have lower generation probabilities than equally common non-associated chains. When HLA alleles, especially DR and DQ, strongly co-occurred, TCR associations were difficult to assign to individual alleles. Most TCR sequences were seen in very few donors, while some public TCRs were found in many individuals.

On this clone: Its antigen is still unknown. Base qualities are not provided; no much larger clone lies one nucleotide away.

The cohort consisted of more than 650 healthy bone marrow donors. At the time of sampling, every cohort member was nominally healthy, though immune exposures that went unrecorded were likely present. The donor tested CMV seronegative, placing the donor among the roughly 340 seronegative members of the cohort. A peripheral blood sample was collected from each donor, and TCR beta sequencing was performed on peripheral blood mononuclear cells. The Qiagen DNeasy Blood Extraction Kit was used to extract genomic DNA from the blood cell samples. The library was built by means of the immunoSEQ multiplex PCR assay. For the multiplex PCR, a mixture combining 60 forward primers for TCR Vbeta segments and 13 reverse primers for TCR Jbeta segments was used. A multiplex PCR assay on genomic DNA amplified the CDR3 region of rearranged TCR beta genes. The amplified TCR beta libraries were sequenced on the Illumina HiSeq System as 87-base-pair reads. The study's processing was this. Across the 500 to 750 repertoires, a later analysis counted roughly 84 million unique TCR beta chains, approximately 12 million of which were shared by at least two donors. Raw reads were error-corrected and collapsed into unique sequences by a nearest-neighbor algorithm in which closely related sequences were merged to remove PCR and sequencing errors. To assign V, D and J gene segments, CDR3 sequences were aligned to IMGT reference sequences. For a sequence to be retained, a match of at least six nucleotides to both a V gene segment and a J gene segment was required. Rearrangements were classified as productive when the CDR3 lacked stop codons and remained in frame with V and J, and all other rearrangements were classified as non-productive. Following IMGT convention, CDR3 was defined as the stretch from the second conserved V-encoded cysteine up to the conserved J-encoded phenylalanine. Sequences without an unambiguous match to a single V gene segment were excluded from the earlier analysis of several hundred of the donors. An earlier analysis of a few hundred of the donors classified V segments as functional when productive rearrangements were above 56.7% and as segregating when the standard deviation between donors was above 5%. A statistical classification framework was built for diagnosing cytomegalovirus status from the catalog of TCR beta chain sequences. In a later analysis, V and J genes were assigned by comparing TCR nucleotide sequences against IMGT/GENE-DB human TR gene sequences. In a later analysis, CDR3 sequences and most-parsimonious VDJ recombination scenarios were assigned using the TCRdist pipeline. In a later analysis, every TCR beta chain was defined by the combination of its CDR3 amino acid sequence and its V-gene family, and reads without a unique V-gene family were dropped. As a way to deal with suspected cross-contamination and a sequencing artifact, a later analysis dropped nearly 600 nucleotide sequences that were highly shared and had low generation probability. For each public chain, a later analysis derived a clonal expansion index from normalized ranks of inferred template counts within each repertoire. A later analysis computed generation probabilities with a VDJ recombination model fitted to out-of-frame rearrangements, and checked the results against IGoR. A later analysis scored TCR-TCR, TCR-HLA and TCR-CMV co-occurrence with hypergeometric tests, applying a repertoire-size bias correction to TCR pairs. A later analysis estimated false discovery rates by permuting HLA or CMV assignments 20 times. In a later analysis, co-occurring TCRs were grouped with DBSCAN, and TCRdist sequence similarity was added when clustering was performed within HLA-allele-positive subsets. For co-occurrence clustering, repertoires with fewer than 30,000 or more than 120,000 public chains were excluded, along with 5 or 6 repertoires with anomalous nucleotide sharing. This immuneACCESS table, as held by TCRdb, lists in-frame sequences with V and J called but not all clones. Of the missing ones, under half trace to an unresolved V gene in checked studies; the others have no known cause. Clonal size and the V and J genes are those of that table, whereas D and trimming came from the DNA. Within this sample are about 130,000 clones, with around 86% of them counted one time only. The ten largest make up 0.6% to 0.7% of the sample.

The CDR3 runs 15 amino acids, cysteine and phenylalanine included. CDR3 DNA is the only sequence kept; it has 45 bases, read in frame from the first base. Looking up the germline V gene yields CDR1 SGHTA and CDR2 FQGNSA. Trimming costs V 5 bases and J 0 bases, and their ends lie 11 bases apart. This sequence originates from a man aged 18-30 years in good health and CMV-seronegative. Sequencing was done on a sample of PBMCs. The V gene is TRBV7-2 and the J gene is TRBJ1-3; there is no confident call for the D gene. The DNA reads TGTGCCAGCAGCATATCTGGCAACTCTGGAAACACCATATATTTT. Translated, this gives CASSISGNSGNTIYF.